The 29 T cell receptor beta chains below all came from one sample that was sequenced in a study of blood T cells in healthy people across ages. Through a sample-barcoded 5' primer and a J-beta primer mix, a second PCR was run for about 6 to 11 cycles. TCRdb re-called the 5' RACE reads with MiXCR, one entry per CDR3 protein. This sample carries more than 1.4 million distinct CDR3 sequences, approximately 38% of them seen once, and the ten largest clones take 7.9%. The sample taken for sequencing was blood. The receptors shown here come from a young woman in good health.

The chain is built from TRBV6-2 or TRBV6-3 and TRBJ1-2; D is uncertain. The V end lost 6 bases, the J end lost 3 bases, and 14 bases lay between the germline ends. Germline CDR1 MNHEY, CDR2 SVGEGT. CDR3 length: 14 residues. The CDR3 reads CASRERQFYYGYTF. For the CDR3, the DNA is TGTGCCAGCAGGGAGAGGCAGTTCTACTATGGCTACACCTTC.

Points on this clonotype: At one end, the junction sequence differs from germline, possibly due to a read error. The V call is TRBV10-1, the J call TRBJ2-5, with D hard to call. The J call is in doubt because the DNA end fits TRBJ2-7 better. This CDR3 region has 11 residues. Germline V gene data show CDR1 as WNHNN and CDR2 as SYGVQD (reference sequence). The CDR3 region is CASGDGNEQYF. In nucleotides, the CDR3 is TGCGCCAGCGGTGATGGGAACGAGCAGTACTTC.

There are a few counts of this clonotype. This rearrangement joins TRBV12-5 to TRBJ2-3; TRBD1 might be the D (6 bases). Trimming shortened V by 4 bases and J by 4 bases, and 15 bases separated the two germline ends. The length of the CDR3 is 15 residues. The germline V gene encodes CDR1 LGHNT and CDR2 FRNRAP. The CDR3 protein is CASGSQGDYADTQYF. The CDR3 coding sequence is TGTGCTAGTGGTTCACAGGGAGATTACGCAGATACGCAGTATTTT.

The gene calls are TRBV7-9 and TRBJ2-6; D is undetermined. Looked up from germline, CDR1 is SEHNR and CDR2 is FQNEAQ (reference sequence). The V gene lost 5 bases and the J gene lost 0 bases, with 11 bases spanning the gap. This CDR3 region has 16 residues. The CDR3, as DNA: TGTGCCAGCAGCGCATTAGTATCCTCTGGGGCCAACGTCCTGACTTTC. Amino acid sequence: CASSALVSSGANVLTF.

CDR3 DNA: TGTGCCAGCAGCTTCCGGGACAACTACGAGCAGTACTTC. It translates to CASSFRDNYEQYF. The chain is built from TRBV7-8 and TRBJ2-7, with D possibly TRBD1 on 6 matching bases. The CDR3 has 13 amino acids. Trimming removed 3 bases from V and 3 bases from J, with 9 bases in between. The germline CDR1 and CDR2 sequences are SGHVS and FQNEAQ.

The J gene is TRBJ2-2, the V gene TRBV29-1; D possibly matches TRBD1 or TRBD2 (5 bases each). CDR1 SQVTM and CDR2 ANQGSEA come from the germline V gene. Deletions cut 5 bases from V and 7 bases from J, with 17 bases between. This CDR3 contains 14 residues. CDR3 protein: CSVKRDLSNGELFF. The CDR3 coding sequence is TGCAGCGTTAAACGGGACCTTTCAAACGGGGAGCTGTTTTTT.

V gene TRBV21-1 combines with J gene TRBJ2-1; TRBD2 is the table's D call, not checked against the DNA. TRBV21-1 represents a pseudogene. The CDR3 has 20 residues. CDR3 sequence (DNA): TGTGCCAGCAGCAAAGCGGGGCAAGGTTGGGAGGCCGGCTCCTACAATGAGCAGTTCTTC. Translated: CASSKAGQGWEAGSYNEQFF.

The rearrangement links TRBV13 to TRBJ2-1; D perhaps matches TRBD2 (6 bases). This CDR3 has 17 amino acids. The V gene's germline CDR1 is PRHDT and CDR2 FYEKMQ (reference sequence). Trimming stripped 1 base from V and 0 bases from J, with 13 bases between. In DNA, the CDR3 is TGTGCCAGCAGCTTAGAGTCCGCGGGACTCTCCTACAATGAGCAGTTCTTC. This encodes CASSLESAGLSYNEQFF.

For the CDR3, the DNA is TGTGCCAGCAGCCGCTGGACAGAAAAACTGTTTTTT. Protein product: CASSRWTEKLFF. The V and J genes are TRBV7-6 and TRBJ1-4, with D perhaps TRBD1 (5 bases). The CDR3 length is 12 residues. CDR1 SGHVS and CDR2 FNYEAQ come from the germline V gene. Trimming left V 5 bases short and J 8 bases short, with 9 bases between.

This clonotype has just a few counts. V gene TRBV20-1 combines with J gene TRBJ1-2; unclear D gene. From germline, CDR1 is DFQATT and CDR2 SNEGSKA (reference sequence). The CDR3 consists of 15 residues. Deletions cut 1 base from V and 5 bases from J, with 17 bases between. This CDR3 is CSARGAAQTGYGYTF. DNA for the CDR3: TGCAGTGCTAGAGGGGCAGCCCAAACGGGGTATGGCTACACCTTC.

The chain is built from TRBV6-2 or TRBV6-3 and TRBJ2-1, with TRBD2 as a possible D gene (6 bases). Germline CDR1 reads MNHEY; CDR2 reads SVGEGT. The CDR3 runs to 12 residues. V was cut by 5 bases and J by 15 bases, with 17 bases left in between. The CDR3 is CASSRPTSRAFF. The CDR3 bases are TGTGCCAGCAGTCGCCCCACTAGCAGAGCGTTCTTC.

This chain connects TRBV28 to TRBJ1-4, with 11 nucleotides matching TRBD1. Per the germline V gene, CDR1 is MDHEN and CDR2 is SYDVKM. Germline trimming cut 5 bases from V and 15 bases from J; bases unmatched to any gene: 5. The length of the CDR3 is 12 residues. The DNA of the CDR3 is TGTGCCAGCAGTCCCGGGACAGGGGGAATGTTTTTT. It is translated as CASSPGTGGMFF.

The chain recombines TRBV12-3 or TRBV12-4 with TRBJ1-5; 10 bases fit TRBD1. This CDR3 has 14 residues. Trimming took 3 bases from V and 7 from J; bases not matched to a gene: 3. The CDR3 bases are TGTGCCAGCAGTTTCGGGACAGGGGACCAGCCCCAGCATTTT. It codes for CASSFGTGDQPQHF.

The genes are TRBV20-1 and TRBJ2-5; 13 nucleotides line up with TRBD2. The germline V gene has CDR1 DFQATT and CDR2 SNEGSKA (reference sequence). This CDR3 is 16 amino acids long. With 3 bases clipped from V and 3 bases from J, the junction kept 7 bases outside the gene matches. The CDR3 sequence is CSASGLAGVEEETQYF. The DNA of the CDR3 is TGCAGTGCTAGCGGACTAGCGGGGGTTGAGGAAGAGACCCAGTACTTC.

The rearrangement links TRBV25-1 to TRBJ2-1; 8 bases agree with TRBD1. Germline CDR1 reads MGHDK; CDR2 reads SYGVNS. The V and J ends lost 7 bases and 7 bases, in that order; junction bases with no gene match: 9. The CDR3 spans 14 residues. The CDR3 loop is CASMGPGGRNEQFF. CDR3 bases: TGTGCCAGCATGGGGCCAGGGGGCAGGAATGAGCAGTTCTTC. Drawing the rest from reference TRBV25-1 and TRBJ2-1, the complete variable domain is EADIYQTPRYLVIGTGKKITLECSQTMGHDKMYWYQQDPGMELHLIHYSYGVNSTEKGDLSSESTVSRIRTEHFPLTLESARPSHTSQYLCASMGPGGRNEQFFGPGTRLTVL.

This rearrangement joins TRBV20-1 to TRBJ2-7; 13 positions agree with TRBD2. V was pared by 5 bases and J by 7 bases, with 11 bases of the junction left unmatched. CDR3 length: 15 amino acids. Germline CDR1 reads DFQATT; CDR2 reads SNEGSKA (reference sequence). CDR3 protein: CSARTSGGVYNEQYF. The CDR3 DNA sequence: TGCAGTGCTCGCACTAGCGGGGGGGTGTACAATGAGCAGTACTTC.

CDR3 sequence: CASSLGASGCTDTQYF. The CDR3 coding sequence is TGCGCCAGCAGCTTGGGGGCTAGCGGATGCACAGATACGCAGTATTTT. The chain has TRBV5-1 and TRBJ2-3, with 7 nucleotides matching TRBD2. CDR3 length: 16 amino acids. Germline V gene sequence: CDR1 SGHRS, CDR2 YFSETQ. With V trimmed by 0 bases and J by 1 base, 5 bases remained unmatched.

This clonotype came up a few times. The CDR3 here is CASSPDVVSYEQYF. The DNA for the CDR3 is TGTGCCAGCTCACCAGACGTCGTCTCCTACGAGCAGTACTTC. The V and J genes are TRBV18 and TRBJ2-7; D unclear. This CDR3 region has 14 residues. The V and J ends lost 2 bases and 0 bases respectively, with 8 bases between them. Germline V gene sequence: CDR1 KGHSH, CDR2 LQKENI. Together with reference TRBV18 and TRBJ2-7, the CDR3 gives the full variable domain: NAGVMQNPRHLVRRRGQEARLRCSPMKGHSHVYWYRQLPEEGLKFMVYLQKENIIDESGMPKERFSAEFPKEGPSILRIQQVVRGDSAAYFCASSPDVVSYEQYFGPGTRLTVT.

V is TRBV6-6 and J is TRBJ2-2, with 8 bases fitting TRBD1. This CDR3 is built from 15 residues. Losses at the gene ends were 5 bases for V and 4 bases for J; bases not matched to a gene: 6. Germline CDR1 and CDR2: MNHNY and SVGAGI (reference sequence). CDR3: CASSHGQGSTGELFF. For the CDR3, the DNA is TGTGCCAGCAGTCATGGACAGGGTAGCACCGGGGAGCTGTTTTTT.

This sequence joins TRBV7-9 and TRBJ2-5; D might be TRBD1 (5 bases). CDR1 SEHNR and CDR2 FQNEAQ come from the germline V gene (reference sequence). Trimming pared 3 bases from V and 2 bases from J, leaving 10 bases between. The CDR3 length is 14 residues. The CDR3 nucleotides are TGTGCCAGCAGCTTGACAGACTTACAAGAGACCCAGTACTTC. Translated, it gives CASSLTDLQETQYF.

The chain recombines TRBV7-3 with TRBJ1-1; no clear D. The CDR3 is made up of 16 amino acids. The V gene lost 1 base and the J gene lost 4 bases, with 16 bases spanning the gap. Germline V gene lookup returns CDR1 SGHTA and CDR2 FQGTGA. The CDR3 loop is CASSLIPVAPGTEAFF. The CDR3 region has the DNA TGTGCCAGCAGCTTAATTCCTGTGGCGCCGGGCACTGAAGCTTTCTTT.

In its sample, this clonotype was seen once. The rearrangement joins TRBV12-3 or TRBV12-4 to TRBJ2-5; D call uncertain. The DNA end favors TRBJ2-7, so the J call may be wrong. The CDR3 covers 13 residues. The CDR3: CASRPGSSDEQYF. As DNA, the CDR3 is TGTGCCAGCAGACCCGGGTCGAGCGACGAGCAGTACTTC.

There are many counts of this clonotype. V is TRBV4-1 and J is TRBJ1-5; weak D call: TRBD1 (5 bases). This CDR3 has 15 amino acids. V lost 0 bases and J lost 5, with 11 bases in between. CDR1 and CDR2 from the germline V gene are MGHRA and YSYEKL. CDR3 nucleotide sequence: TGCGCCAGCAGCCAAGATGGGGCAGGGCATCAGCCCCAGCATTTT. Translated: CASSQDGAGHQPQHF.

In DNA, the CDR3 is TGTGCCAGCAGTTACGAAGGGTATGGGACCCAGTACTTC. It yields the protein CASSYEGYGTQYF. This sequence joins TRBV6-5 and TRBJ2-5; no clear D. CDR3 length: 13 residues. V was shortened by 2 bases and J by 7 bases, with 11 bases between the two germline ends. CDR1 is MNHEY, CDR2 SVGAGI, per germline.

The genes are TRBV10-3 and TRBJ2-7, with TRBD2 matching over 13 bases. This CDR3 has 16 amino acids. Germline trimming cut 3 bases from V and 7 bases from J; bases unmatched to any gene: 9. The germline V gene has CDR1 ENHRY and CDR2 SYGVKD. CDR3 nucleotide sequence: TGTGCCATCAGTGACACTAGCGGGAGGGCCGGGGATGAGCAGTACTTC. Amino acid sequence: CAISDTSGRAGDEQYF.

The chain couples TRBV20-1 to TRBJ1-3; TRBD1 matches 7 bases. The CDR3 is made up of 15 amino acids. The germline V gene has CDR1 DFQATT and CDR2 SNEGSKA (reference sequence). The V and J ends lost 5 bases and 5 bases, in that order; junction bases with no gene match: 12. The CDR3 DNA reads TGCAGTGCTCTCGGTCGACAGGGATGGAGAAACACCATATATTTT. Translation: CSALGRQGWRNTIYF.

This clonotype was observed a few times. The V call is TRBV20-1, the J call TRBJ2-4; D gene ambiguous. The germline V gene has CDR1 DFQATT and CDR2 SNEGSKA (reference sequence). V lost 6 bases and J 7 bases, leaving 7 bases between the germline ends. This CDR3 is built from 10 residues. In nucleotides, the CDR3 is TGCAGTGCCCCTATGAACATTCAGTACTTC. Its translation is CSAPMNIQYF.

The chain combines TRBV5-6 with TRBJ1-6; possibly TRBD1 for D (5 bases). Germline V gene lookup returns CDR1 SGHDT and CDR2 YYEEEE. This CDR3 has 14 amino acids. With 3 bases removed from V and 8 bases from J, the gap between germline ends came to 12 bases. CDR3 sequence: CASSSGTADSPLHF. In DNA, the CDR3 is TGTGCCAGCAGCTCCGGGACGGCAGATTCACCCCTCCACTTT.

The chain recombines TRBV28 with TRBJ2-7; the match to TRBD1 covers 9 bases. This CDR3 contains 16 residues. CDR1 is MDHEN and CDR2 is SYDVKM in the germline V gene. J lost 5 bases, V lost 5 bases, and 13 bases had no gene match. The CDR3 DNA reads TGTGCCAGCAGTCCCACACCGGGGACAGGGAGGGACGAGCAGTACTTC. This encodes CASSPTPGTGRDEQYF.